The rows below give T cell receptor beta chains drawn from one sample of a study of blood T cell repertoires in COVID-19. The protocol was immunoSEQ multiplex PCR, while the TCRdb copy is restricted to in-frame clones and leaves out a portion. Of roughly 350,000 clones listed, about 89% are singletons. Sample: peripheral blood. Receptors were obtained from a woman between 25 and 40 years old with COVID-19, enrolled during active disease. The CDR3 runs from the conserved cysteine through the conserved F or W.

v_call,j_call,cdr3_aa
TRBV27,TRBJ1-6,CASTLRGGDSPLHF
TRBV5-6,TRBJ2-5,CASTHRGRIIETQYF
TRBV6-5,TRBJ2-1,CASSSGGGSGNEQFF
TRBV6-2/TRBV6-3,TRBJ2-7,CASSYLTSGRSEQYF
TRBV11-2,TRBJ2-1,CASSLELARDNEQFF
TRBV19,TRBJ1-2,CASSIDWRLRKIYGYTF
TRBV18,TRBJ2-1,CASSLLTGRDSYNEQFF
TRBV5-1,TRBJ2-5,CASSLESGAETQYF
TRBV30,TRBJ1-3,CAWSKGAFGNTIYF
TRBV6-5,TRBJ1-5,CASRTDRGSNQPQHF
TRBV28,TRBJ2-5,CASLNVAGGSETQYF
TRBV12-3/TRBV12-4,TRBJ2-5,CASSFGTPETQYF
TRBV2,TRBJ2-5,CASSEDGGWGTQYF
TRBV10-1,TRBJ2-5,CASSEGGRETQYF
TRBV29-1,TRBJ1-1,CSVANEAFF
TRBV29-1,TRBJ1-1,CSGARGFDEAFF
TRBV20-1,TRBJ2-7,CSAPSSYEQYF
TRBV28,TRBJ2-7,CASSSPSRTNF
TRBV2,TRBJ2-2,CASSEALRLAGGKVTGELFF
TRBV7-3,TRBJ1-2,CASSTRQGLGYTF
TRBV6-1,TRBJ1-1,CASSEYTGTEAFF
TRBV24-1,TRBJ2-7,CATSDPLGDEQYF
TRBV19,TRBJ2-7,CASSPFRTVDEQYF
TRBV19,TRBJ2-7,CASSSSENSYEQYF
TRBV7-8,TRBJ2-7,CASSLAPSSHNEQYF
TRBV11-2,TRBJ1-3,CASSPSTGVGNTIYF
TRBV12-3/TRBV12-4,TRBJ1-5,CASRGTGNQPQHF
TRBV29-1,TRBJ2-5,CSVPHWGVQETQYF
TRBV5-4,TRBJ2-1,CASSWGQGAYEQFF
TRBV19,TRBJ2-3,CASSMTQSRGDTQYF
TRBV4-1,TRBJ1-2,CASSPRTAYGYTF
TRBV7-2,TRBJ2-1,CASSLVPGASYNEQFF
TRBV4-1,TRBJ2-3,CASSPWTSGRAGDTQYF
TRBV2,TRBJ2-1,CASSEEGVGGYNEQFF
TRBV30,TRBJ2-1,CAWSVLAGAYEQFF
TRBV11-3,TRBJ2-7,CASSLTGGDYEQYF
TRBV11-2,TRBJ1-6,CASSPRQGPNSPLHF
TRBV10-2,TRBJ1-1,CASSVPGGAQGLPMNTEAFF
TRBV5-1,TRBJ2-3,CASSSRPSGSITDTQYF
TRBV24-1,TRBJ2-2,CATSDFKGYTGELFF
TRBV6-5,TRBJ1-1,CASSIGGTGGTEAFF
TRBV27,TRBJ1-5,CASSLSQGSNQPQHF
TRBV29-1,TRBJ2-3,CSVDPGLADTDTQYF
TRBV2,TRBJ1-6,CASSERGGEDSPLHF
TRBV9,TRBJ2-1,CASSAGAGQGGQFF
TRBV29-1,TRBJ2-1,CSVERSGIVDEQFF
TRBV30,TRBJ2-5,CAWTRGTGETQYF
TRBV5-1,TRBJ2-7,CASGDLGQEYF
TRBV6-2/TRBV6-3,TRBJ1-2,CASSYSAGGYTF
TRBV4-1,TRBJ2-5,CASSQDSSGYQETQYF
TRBV2,TRBJ1-5,CASSTGSNQPQHF